This T cell receptor beta chain was obtained from a study of cytomegalovirus exposure and HLA in healthy donors. Study context: Of around 400 genotyped donors, roughly 81% grouped in the Caucasian-associated ancestry cluster.

The PCR used 60 Vbeta and 13 Jbeta primers. Profiled with immunoSEQ multiplex PCR; TCRdb holds only in-frame clones, not every one. In the table there are about 160,000 clones, approximately 73% of which are singletons. Per germline, CDR1 LNHNV and CDR2 YYDKDF (reference sequence). Trimming removed 3 bases at V and 4 bases at J, with 7 bases between. The CDR3 is made up of 14 amino acids. To note about this clone: As yet, its antigen is unknown. Different DNA sequences within this sample yield the same CDR3.

Findings and caveats of the study: CMV serostatus stood as the only immune exposure information on hand. A list of around 150 TCR beta chains associated with cytomegalovirus was given.

Specimen: PBMCs. This TCR derives from a woman aged 18 to 35 in good health and CMV-seronegative. The rearrangement joins TRBV15 to TRBJ1-6, with a tentative D call TRBD1 (6 bases). The CDR3 region has the DNA TGTGCCACCAGCAGGCAGGGGTATAATTCACCCCTCCACTTT. Translating it yields CATSRQGYNSPLHF.